The 17 T cell receptor beta chains below were found in one sample sequenced in a study of regulatory T cells in long-lasting Graves disease. Time point noted: newly diagnosed GD, antithyroid drugs for less than 3 months. From RNA extracted from PBMCs, the TCR library was made. iRepertoire HTBI primers and Arm-PCR of CDR3 regions built TCR beta libraries. TCRdb re-analysed the multiplex PCR reads in MiXCR, keeping a single row per CDR3 protein. The data hold around 470,000 distinct CDR3 sequences, with 11% to 15% observed a single time. This same sample was also part of a study on T cells in Graves' hyperthyroidism and ophthalmopathy.

Sequencing used peripheral blood mononuclear cells (PBMCs), obtained at new diagnosis, from a patient treated with antithyroid drugs. The receptors stem from a woman in her 50s with Graves disease.

There are a few counts of this clonotype. The chain employs TRBV7-2 and TRBJ2-5, with 7 bases fitting TRBD2. V trimming: 3 bases; J trimming: 4 bases; junction bases outside the gene matches: 8. CDR1 SGHTA and CDR2 FQGNSA come from the germline V gene. The CDR3 runs 15 residues. CDR3 residues: CASSFGGGHRETQYF. As DNA, the CDR3 is TGTGCCAGCAGCTTTGGGGGAGGGCATAGAGAGACCCAGTACTTC.

This clonotype has just a few counts. Possible read error: a much larger clone is one base away. The V and J genes are TRBV2 and TRBJ1-2, with a possible D match to TRBD1 (5 bases). Germline V gene lookup returns CDR1 SNHLY and CDR2 FYNNEI. The CDR3 has 14 amino acids. The CDR3 nucleotides read TGTACCAGCAGAACCGGGACCCTTACAGGCGGCTACACCTTC. Its translation: CTSRTGTLTGGYTF.

This clonotype occurred many times. The chain joins TRBV5-1 to TRBJ2-3; 11 nucleotides match TRBD1. Germline CDR1 is SGHRS and CDR2 is YFSETQ. Germline trimming cut 4 bases from V and 6 bases from J; bases unmatched to any gene: 4. This CDR3 is built from 14 residues. The DNA for the CDR3 is TGCGCCAGCAGCCCGGGACAGGGGGTCGATACGCAGTATTTT. Translating it yields CASSPGQGVDTQYF.

This clonotype was observed a few times. The CDR3 sequence: CASSPWEGPRGDTQYF. CDR3 DNA sequence: TGTGCCAGCAGTCCCTGGGAGGGCCCTCGCGGAGATACGCAGTATTTT. The chain couples TRBV3-1 to TRBJ2-3; TRBD2 matches at 7 bases. CDR1 and CDR2 from the germline V gene are LGHDT and YNNKEL (reference sequence). Trimming at V came to 6 bases and at J to 5 bases, leaving 14 bases not matched to a gene. The CDR3 is 16 amino acids.

This clonotype was recorded at least ten times. The rearrangement links TRBV30 to TRBJ2-7; D might be TRBD1 (6 bases). The V end was cut by 1 base, the J end by 2 bases, with 15 bases between. The CDR3 extends over 15 amino acids. CDR1 and CDR2 from the germline V gene are GTSNPN and SVGIG (reference sequence). Written as DNA, the CDR3 is TGTGCCTGGAGTGCAGGGGCGCTGGGAGCCTACGAGCAGTACTTC. Translating it yields CAWSAGALGAYEQYF.

V and J are TRBV20-1 and TRBJ2-1; 9 bases match TRBD2. This CDR3 spans 14 amino acids. V lost 2 bases and J lost 3; bases outside the gene matches: 2. The germline gives CDR1 DFQATT, CDR2 SNEGSKA (reference sequence). The CDR3 is CSARRLADYNEQFF. CDR3 coding DNA: TGCAGTGCTAGACGACTAGCGGACTACAATGAGCAGTTCTTC.

This clonotype turned up a few times. The chain uses TRBV12-3 or TRBV12-4 and TRBJ2-2, with 12 bases matching TRBD2. The length of the CDR3 is 17 residues. The V segment lost 3 bases and the J segment 5 bases; nucleotides outside the gene matches: 7. The DNA for the CDR3 is TGTGCCAGCAGTTTCTCGGCTAGCGGGAGGGTTACCGGGGAGCTGTTTTTT. Its protein is CASSFSASGRVTGELFF.

Ten or more counts support this clonotype. This chain links TRBV18 with TRBJ1-4; D gene ambiguous. CDR1 KGHSH and CDR2 LQKENI come from the germline V gene. The CDR3 loop spans 14 amino acids. V dropped 1 base and J dropped 3 bases, with 6 bases sitting between them. In DNA form, the CDR3 reads TGTGCCAGCTCACCACAGGGCCCTAATGAAAAACTGTTTTTT. Amino acids: CASSPQGPNEKLFF.

This rearrangement joins TRBV10-2 to TRBJ2-1; D not resolved. Germline V gene data show CDR1 as WSHSY and CDR2 as SAAADI. V was cut by 3 bases and J by 4 bases, with 7 bases left in between. The CDR3 has 13 amino acids. CDR3 loop: CASSDHLYNEQFF. The CDR3 DNA sequence: TGCGCCAGCAGTGACCATCTATACAATGAGCAGTTCTTC.

This clonotype appeared many times. The V gene is TRBV9, the J gene TRBJ2-3; D unresolved. V was clipped by 3 bases and J by 4 bases, with 15 bases between them. The CDR3 is 15 amino acids. Looked up from germline, CDR1 is SGDLS and CDR2 is YYNGEE. Here the CDR3 DNA reads TGTGCCAGCAGCGACCCGGGTAACCCCCCAGATACGCAGTATTTT. This codes for CASSDPGNPPDTQYF.

This clonotype was found a few times. The CDR3 region is CATSAPEGVGETQYF. The DNA of the CDR3 is TGTGCCACCAGTGCCCCGGAGGGAGTCGGAGAGACCCAGTACTTC. The rearrangement links TRBV24-1 to TRBJ2-5; TRBD2 is a possible D gene (6 bases). CDR1 KGHDR and CDR2 SFDVKD come from the germline V gene. Trimming left V 5 bases short and J 4 bases short, with 16 bases between. CDR3 length equals 15 residues.

This clonotype was counted only a few times. The genes are TRBV3-1 and TRBJ2-7; D is perhaps TRBD2 (6 bases). The CDR3 length is 15 residues. Germline loops: CDR1 LGHDT, CDR2 YNNKEL (reference sequence). V lost 4 bases and J 7 bases, leaving 20 bases between the germline ends. The CDR3 protein is CASSLRGTLSGEQYF. As DNA, the CDR3 is TGTGCCAGCAGCCTCCGGGGGACCCTTTCGGGGGAGCAGTACTTC.

As regards this clonotype: A read error is possible here, since a much larger clone lies one base away. The chain links TRBV6-2 or TRBV6-3 to TRBJ2-2, with a weak D call TRBD2 (6 bases). This CDR3 is built from 19 residues. CDR1 and CDR2 from the germline V gene are MNHEY and SVGEGT. V lost 2 bases and J lost 0, with 19 bases in between. The CDR3 sequence is CASSYPSSATRSNTGELFF. For the CDR3, the DNA is TGTGCCAGCAGTTACCCATCTTCCGCGACTAGGTCGAACACCGGGGAGCTGTTTTTT.

This clonotype was detected many times. The J gene is TRBJ2-1, the V gene TRBV6-1, with 12 bases aligning to TRBD2. The CDR3 length is 16 residues. The germline V gene has CDR1 MNHNS and CDR2 SASEGT. J lost 2 bases, V lost 6 bases, and 5 bases had no gene match. The CDR3 is CASRLTSGGPYNEQFF. The DNA of the CDR3 is TGTGCCAGCAGACTGACTAGCGGGGGACCCTACAATGAGCAGTTCTTC.

This clonotype was seen repeatedly, ten times or more. The gene calls are TRBV28 and TRBJ2-7; TRBD1 aligns across 10 bases. This CDR3 is 15 amino acids long. V lost 7 bases and J lost 4; bases outside the gene matches: 10. The germline V gene encodes CDR1 MDHEN and CDR2 SYDVKM. CDR3 protein: CASTDRGLATYEQYF. Written as DNA, the CDR3 is TGTGCCAGCACCGACAGGGGGCTTGCGACTTACGAGCAGTACTTC.

This clonotype has a count of ten or more. The genes are TRBV11-2 and TRBJ2-3; 8 bases agree with TRBD2. Unmatched junction bases numbered 4, after V lost 1 base and J lost 1 base. CDR3 size: 16 residues. Germline CDR1 and CDR2: SGHAT and FQNNGV. The CDR3, as DNA: TGTGCCAGCAGCTTAGGGACTAGCACTCGCACAGATACGCAGTATTTT. Residues: CASSLGTSTRTDTQYF. Looking up the rest from reference TRBV11-2 and TRBJ2-3 gives the full variable domain: EAGVAQSPRYKIIEKRQSVAFWCNPISGHATLYWYQQILGQGPKLLIQFQNNGVVDDSQLPKDRFSAERLKGVDSTLKIQPAKLEDSAVYLCASSLGTSTRTDTQYFGPGTRLTVL.

CDR3 nucleotide sequence: TGCAGTCAATCCGGGACAGCTAGCACAGATACGCAGTATTTT. Its translation: CSQSGTASTDTQYF. The rearrangement uses TRBV20-1 and TRBJ2-3; 7 bases agree with TRBD1. This CDR3 spans 14 amino acids. Germline V CDR1 and CDR2: DFQATT, SNEGSKA (reference sequence). With 8 bases clipped from V and 0 bases from J, the junction kept 8 bases outside the gene matches.